Each of the 21 T cell receptor beta chains below was sequenced from the same sample in a study of T cells in localized non-small cell lung cancer. The assay was immunoSEQ multiplex PCR, and TCRdb's table has in-frame clones only and misses some. The table shows about 2,600 clones, with 22% occurring only once. This material consisted of lung tumor tissue, taken before any cancer treatment. The receptors here all came from a male donor at least 60 years old with stage III squamous cell lung carcinoma.

This clone was seen a handful of times. This rearrangement joins TRBV30 to TRBJ1-3, with D perhaps matching TRBD1 (5 bases). Trimming removed 2 bases at V and 0 bases at J, with 14 bases between. This CDR3 is 16 amino acids long. Per germline, CDR1 GTSNPN and CDR2 SVGIG (reference sequence). The CDR3 region is CAWSPRDRRSGNTIYF. In DNA, the CDR3 is TGTGCCTGGAGTCCCCGAGACAGACGCTCTGGAAACACCATATATTTT.

The rearrangement uses TRBV29-1 and TRBJ1-2; no reliable D call. The CDR3 covers 13 residues. Per the germline V gene, CDR1 is SQVTM and CDR2 is ANQGSEA. The V and J ends lost 6 bases and 0 bases respectively, with 11 bases between them. CDR3 sequence: CSVAKGSNYGYTF. In nucleotides, the CDR3 is TGCAGCGTCGCTAAAGGATCTAACTATGGCTACACCTTC.

This clone was seen a handful of times. This chain uses TRBV11-3 with TRBJ2-5; a weak D match, TRBD1 (5 bases). V was cut by 1 base and J by 2 bases, with 8 bases left in between. This CDR3 region has 14 residues. CDR1 is SGHNT and CDR2 is YENEEA in the germline V gene. The CDR3 DNA is TGTGCCAGCAGCTTAGGACAGCCTCAAGAGACCCAGTACTTC. Protein product: CASSLGQPQETQYF.

This rearrangement joins TRBV6-8 to TRBJ1-6; 7 bases match TRBD1. J lost 3 bases, V lost 7 bases, and 6 bases had no gene match. The germline CDR1 and CDR2 sequences are MNHGY and SAAAGT. This CDR3 is 15 amino acids long. CDR3 loop: CASTRQGSYNSPLHF. CDR3 in DNA: TGTGCCAGCACCCGACAGGGCAGCTATAATTCACCCCTCCACTTT.

This clone was seen a few times. The V and J genes are TRBV6-8 and TRBJ1-6; a weak D match, TRBD1 (6 bases). The CDR3 extends over 16 amino acids. Deletions cut 6 bases from V and 10 bases from J, with 22 bases between. Germline CDR1 reads MNHGY; CDR2 reads SAAAGT. The CDR3 loop reads CASRDRFYAVGSPLHF. The CDR3 coding sequence is TGTGCCAGCAGGGACAGATTTTATGCAGTAGGGTCACCCCTCCACTTT.

The V gene is TRBV7-1, the J gene TRBJ2-7; a weak D match, TRBD2 (6 bases). TRBV7-1 is an ORF for which the function is uncertain. The CDR3 has 14 residues. Trimming removed 4 bases from V and 3 bases from J, with 13 bases in between. CDR3 nucleotides: TGTGCCAGCAGCTTAGGAGGGCCCAACTACGAGCAGTACTTC. This codes for CASSLGGPNYEQYF.

This clone was seen just once. The chain uses TRBV19 and TRBJ2-1; D unresolved. The CDR3 is 13 residues long. Per the germline V gene, CDR1 is LNHDA and CDR2 is SQIVND (reference sequence). V was shortened by 3 bases and J by 3 bases, with 6 bases between the two germline ends. Here the CDR3 reads CASSMGNYNEQFF. Written as DNA, the CDR3 is TGTGCCAGTAGTATGGGAAACTACAATGAGCAGTTCTTC.

The chain links TRBV4-1 to TRBJ1-3, with unresolved D. The CDR3 is 14 amino acids. Trimming left V 4 bases short and J 3 bases short, with 10 bases between. Germline V CDR1 and CDR2: MGHRA, YSYEKL. CDR3 bases: TGCGCCAGCAGCCCGAGCGGGGATGGAAACACCATATATTTT. This translates into CASSPSGDGNTIYF.

A few counts support this clone. The V gene is TRBV6-8, the J gene TRBJ1-5, with TRBD1 identical over 8 bases. The V gene end was trimmed by 2 bases and the J gene end by 6 bases; junction bases not matched to a gene: 6. The CDR3 has 15 amino acids. In germline, CDR1 is MNHGY, CDR2 SAAAGT. CDR3 sequence reads: CASSYGDRGGQPQHF. The CDR3 coding sequence is TGTGCCAGCAGTTACGGAGACAGGGGAGGTCAGCCCCAGCATTTT.

The chain links TRBV19 to TRBJ1-2; 7 bases map to TRBD1. This CDR3 has 14 amino acids. J lost 6 bases, V lost 5 bases, and 9 bases had no gene match. Looked up from germline, CDR1 is LNHDA and CDR2 is SQIVND (reference sequence). CDR3 residues: CASSFLGGSDGYTF. The DNA of the CDR3 is TGTGCCAGTAGTTTCCTAGGGGGCTCGGATGGCTACACCTTC.

The chain combines TRBV14 with TRBJ2-2, with TRBD2 matching over 9 bases. The CDR3 length is 16 residues. J gave up 1 base and V 0 bases, and 0 bases lay outside the gene matches. CDR1 and CDR2 from the germline V gene are SGHDN and FVKESK. CDR3 sequence (DNA): TGTGCCAGCAGCCAAGAACTAGCGGGGAACACCGGGGAGCTGTTTTTT. Its translation: CASSQELAGNTGELFF.

In its sample, this clone was seen a few times. This rearrangement joins TRBV9 to TRBJ1-2; 8 bases match TRBD1. The CDR3 is 13 amino acids. Germline CDR1 is SGDLS and CDR2 is YYNGEE. J lost 8 bases, V lost 0 bases, and 3 bases had no gene match. CDR3 region: CASSVVGTGGYTF. The CDR3 DNA sequence: TGTGCCAGCAGCGTAGTAGGGACAGGCGGCTACACCTTC.

Within the sample, this clone is medium-sized. The chain combines TRBV6-8 with TRBJ1-2, with D unresolved. Germline V lookup: CDR1 MNHGY, CDR2 SAAAGT. The CDR3 sequence is 13 residues long. V lost 0 bases to trimming and J lost 2 bases, with 4 bases between them. The CDR3 region is CASSYSENYGYTF. The DNA for the CDR3 is TGTGCCAGCAGTTACTCCGAAAACTATGGCTACACCTTC.

The V gene is TRBV29-1, the J gene TRBJ1-6, with no clear D. The CDR3 extends over 13 amino acids. Germline V CDR1 and CDR2: SQVTM, ANQGSEA. Trimming cost V 6 bases and J 10 bases, with 16 bases left between them. The chain's CDR3 is CSVQESTHSPLHF. The CDR3 nucleotides are TGCAGCGTCCAGGAGTCGACCCACTCACCCCTCCACTTT. Full variable domain (outside the CDR3, taken from reference TRBV29-1 and TRBJ1-6): SAVISQKPSRDICQRGTSLTIQCQVDSQVTMMFWYRQQPGQSLTLIATANQGSEATYESGFVIDKFPISRPNLTFSTLTVSNMSPEDSSIYLCSVQESTHSPLHFGNGTRLTVT.

The chain couples TRBV11-3 to TRBJ2-5; no reliable D call. Per germline, CDR1 SGHNT and CDR2 YENEEA. This CDR3 has 14 residues. V was cut by 8 bases and J by 7 bases, with 20 bases left in between. The CDR3 coding sequence is TGTGCCAGCCGTCCGGACCGGGCCGTAGGGACCCAGTACTTC. It codes for CASRPDRAVGTQYF.

V and J are TRBV2 and TRBJ2-4; D is perhaps TRBD1 or TRBD2 (5 bases each). Germline CDR1 reads SNHLY; CDR2 reads FYNNEI. The CDR3 runs to 15 residues. Trimming cost V 2 bases and J 9 bases, with 17 bases left between them. The CDR3 DNA follows: TGTGCCAGCAGTGAAAATGCGCAGAGGGGCGTCATTCAGTACTTC. This gives the protein CASSENAQRGVIQYF.

This chain uses TRBV4-1 with TRBJ1-4; 8 nucleotides match TRBD1. CDR1 is MGHRA, CDR2 YSYEKL, per germline. V dropped 3 bases and J dropped 5; count of bases not matched to a gene: 8. The CDR3 has 16 residues. CDR3 residues: CASSQGPGGENEKLFF. CDR3 nucleotides: TGCGCCAGCAGCCAGGGCCCAGGGGGCGAGAATGAAAAACTGTTTTTT.

This clone has more than one count but fewer than ten. The J gene is TRBJ1-2, the V gene TRBV9, with 9 bases fitting TRBD1. Germline trimming cut 5 bases from V and 2 bases from J; bases unmatched to any gene: 13. This CDR3 has 17 residues. Germline CDR1 and CDR2: SGDLS and YYNGEE. CDR3 residues: CASSAMDRGYMNYGYTF. In DNA, the CDR3 is TGTGCCAGCAGTGCGATGGACAGGGGATATATGAACTATGGCTACACCTTC.

This clone was seen only a few times. This chain joins TRBV9 and TRBJ1-2, with a tentative D call TRBD1 (5 bases). The V end was cut by 6 bases, the J end by 8 bases, with 17 bases between. Germline V gene sequence: CDR1 SGDLS, CDR2 YYNGEE. This CDR3 has 13 amino acids. CDR3 loop: CASTTEGSRGYTF. CDR3 nucleotide sequence: TGTGCCAGCACCACCGAGGGGTCCCGGGGCTACACCTTC.

This chain links TRBV11-3 with TRBJ2-3, with D possibly matching TRBD1 (6 bases). This CDR3 is 14 amino acids long. Trimming shortened V by 5 bases and J by 2 bases, and 11 bases separated the two germline ends. Germline CDR1 and CDR2: SGHNT and YENEEA. As DNA, the CDR3 is TGTGCCAGCAGCCCACACAGGGACACAGATACGCAGTATTTT. Translated, it gives CASSPHRDTDTQYF.

The rearrangement uses TRBV29-1 and TRBJ2-2, with D uncertain. The CDR3 length is 12 residues. CDR1 is SQVTM, CDR2 ANQGSEA, per germline. V was clipped by 2 bases and J by 8 bases, with 9 bases between them. CDR3 nucleotide sequence: TGCAGCGTTGAAAGGTCGACTGGGGAGCTGTTTTTT. This encodes CSVERSTGELFF.